This T cell receptor beta chain was documented in a study of prognosis after radiotherapy for stage I lung cancer. Whole-study context: About 7 patients had tumors that were squamous cell carcinoma, and fewer than 15 had adenocarcinoma.

Germline values: CDR1 KGHSH, CDR2 LQKENI. This CDR3 is 13 amino acids long. All patients showed node-negative disease on CT and PET/CT and lacked prior chemotherapy, radiotherapy or other malignancies. For this clonotype: Its specificity is not known. Just one base apart from a much larger clone, this may be a read error.

Two-round multiplex PCR amplified TCR beta CDR3 from genomic DNA. The authors ran first-round PCR with primers specific to each TRBV and TRBJ gene. MiXCR was run by TCRdb on the multiplex PCR reads, yielding one entry per CDR3 protein. The sample carries almost 40,000 distinct CDR3 sequences, around a quarter recorded once. Whole-study findings and limits: Reduced unique TCR clone counts were recorded after stereotactic body radiation therapy, with a median of about 9,700 versus 6,500. Some patients went on to develop distant metastases. Their Shannon entropy after stereotactic body radiation therapy was lower, and its change from baseline was also lower.

Sequencing was performed on PBMCs, taken before or after stereotactic body radiation therapy (not recorded which). The rearrangement links TRBV18 to TRBJ2-7; tentative D call: TRBD2 (6 bases). This clonotype was obtained from a donor aged 50 or older with non-small cell lung cancer. The chain's CDR3 is CASSPPGGYGQYF. CDR3 sequence (DNA): TGTGCCAGCTCACCTCCCGGAGGGTACGGGCAGTACTTC.